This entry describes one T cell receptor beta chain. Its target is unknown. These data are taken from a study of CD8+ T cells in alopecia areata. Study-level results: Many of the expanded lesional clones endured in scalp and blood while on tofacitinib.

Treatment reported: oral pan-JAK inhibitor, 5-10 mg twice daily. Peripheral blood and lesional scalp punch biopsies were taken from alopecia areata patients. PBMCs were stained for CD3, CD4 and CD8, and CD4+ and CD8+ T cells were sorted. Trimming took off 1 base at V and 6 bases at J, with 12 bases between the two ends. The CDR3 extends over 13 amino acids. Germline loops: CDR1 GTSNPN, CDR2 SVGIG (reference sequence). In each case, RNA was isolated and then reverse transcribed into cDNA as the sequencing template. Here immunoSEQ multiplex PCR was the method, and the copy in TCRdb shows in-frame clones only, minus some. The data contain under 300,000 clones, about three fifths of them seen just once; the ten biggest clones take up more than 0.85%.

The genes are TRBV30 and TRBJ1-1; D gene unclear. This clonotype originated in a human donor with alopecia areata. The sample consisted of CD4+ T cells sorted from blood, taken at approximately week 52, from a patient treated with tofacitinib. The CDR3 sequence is CAWSALRHPEAFF. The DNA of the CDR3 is TGTGCCTGGAGTGCCTTGCGACACCCTGAAGCTTTCTTT.